This T cell receptor beta chain emerged from a study of shared clonotypes between healthy human individuals. Concerning this clone itself: Its matching antigen is unknown.

Trimming took off 3 bases at V and 3 bases at J, with 10 bases between the two ends. CDR1 SGDLS and CDR2 YYNGEE come from the germline V gene. The CDR3 loop spans 15 amino acids. There were no recent acute infections or vaccinations among the donors, who were healthy HIV-negative adults. Some clones are missing from TCRdb's copy, which holds only in-frame ones; the method was immunoSEQ multiplex PCR. The sample lists approximately 1.4 million clones; nearly 99% were seen once. Study findings and constraints: It was the non-shared clonotypes that had lower generation probabilities than clonotypes shared by all four donors. Clonotype sharing across several donors was observed for approximately 5% of naive CD4 clonotypes. Clonotype sharing among donors, it was expected, would be affected by sequencing depth.

Input material: naive CD4+ T cells sorted from blood. Subset noted: CD45RA+ positively selected. The chain couples TRBV9 to TRBJ2-6; the D is unclear. The receptor comes from a man aged 25 to 45 in good health. CDR3 nucleotides: TGTGCCAGCAGCGCCCTCCCGGGTGGGGCCAACGTCCTGACTTTC. Protein sequence: CASSALPGGANVLTF.